In this sample, the clone carrying this T cell receptor (beta chain) turned up a few times. V lost 5 bases and J lost 9, with 12 bases in between. Germline V gene sequence: CDR1 SGHTS, CDR2 YDEGEE. This CDR3 is 12 amino acids long. These data belong to a study of blood T cell repertoires in COVID-19. The data were produced by immunoSEQ multiplex PCR, yet TCRdb's version contains in-frame clones alone and is incomplete. This sample carries roughly 250,000 clones, about 89% of them seen once, and the ten largest clones take roughly 9.8%. The source is a man aged 35-49 years who had recovered from COVID-19. This sequence joins TRBV5-8 and TRBJ2-1; D is possibly TRBD2 (5 bases). Sequencing was performed on peripheral blood. CDR3 sequence: CASRNRLPEQFF. For the CDR3, the DNA is TGTGCCAGCAGAAATCGACTACCTGAGCAGTTCTTC. Using reference TRBV5-8 and TRBJ2-1 for the parts outside the CDR3, the full variable domain is EAGVTQSPTHLIKTRGQQATLRCSPISGHTSVYWYQQALGLGLQFLLWYDEGEERNRGNFPPRFSGRQFPNYSSELNVNALELEDSALYLCASRNRLPEQFFGPGTRLTVL.